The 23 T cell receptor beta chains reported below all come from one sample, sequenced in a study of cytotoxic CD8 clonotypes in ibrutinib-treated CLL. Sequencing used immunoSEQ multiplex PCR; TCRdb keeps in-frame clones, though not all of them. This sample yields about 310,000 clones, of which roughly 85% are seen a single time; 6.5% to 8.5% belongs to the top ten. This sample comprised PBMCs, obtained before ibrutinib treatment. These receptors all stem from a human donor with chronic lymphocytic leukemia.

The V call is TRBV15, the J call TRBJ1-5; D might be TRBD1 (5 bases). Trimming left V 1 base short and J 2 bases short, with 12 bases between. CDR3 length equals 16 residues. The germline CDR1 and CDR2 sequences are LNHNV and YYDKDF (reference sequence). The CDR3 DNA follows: TGTGCCACCAGCAGAGTTGGAGGGGTGGGCAATCAGCCCCAGCATTTT. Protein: CATSRVGGVGNQPQHF.

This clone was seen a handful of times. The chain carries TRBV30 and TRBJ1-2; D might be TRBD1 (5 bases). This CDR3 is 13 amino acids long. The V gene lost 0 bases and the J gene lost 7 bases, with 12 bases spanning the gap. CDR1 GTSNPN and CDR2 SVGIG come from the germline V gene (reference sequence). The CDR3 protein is CAWSVRAVGGYTF. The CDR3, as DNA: TGTGCCTGGAGTGTCAGGGCCGTGGGTGGCTACACCTTC.

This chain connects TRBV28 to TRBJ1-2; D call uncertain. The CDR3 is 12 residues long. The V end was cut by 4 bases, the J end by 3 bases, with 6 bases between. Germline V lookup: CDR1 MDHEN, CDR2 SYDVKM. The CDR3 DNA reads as TGTGCCAGCAGTTATAAATACTATGGCTACACCTTC. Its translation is CASSYKYYGYTF.

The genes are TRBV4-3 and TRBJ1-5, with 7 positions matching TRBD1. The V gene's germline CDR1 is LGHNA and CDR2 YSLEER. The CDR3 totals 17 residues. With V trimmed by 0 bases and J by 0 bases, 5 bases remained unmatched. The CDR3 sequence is CASSQDRGTVSNQPQHF. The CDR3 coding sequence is TGCGCCAGCAGCCAAGATCGGGGGACAGTTAGCAATCAGCCCCAGCATTTT.

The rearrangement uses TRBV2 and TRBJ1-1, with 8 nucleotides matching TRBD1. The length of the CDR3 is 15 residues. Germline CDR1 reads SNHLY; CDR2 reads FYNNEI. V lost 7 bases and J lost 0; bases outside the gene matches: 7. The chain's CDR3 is CASTERTGMNTEAFF. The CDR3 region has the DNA TGTGCCAGCACCGAACGGACAGGGATGAACACTGAAGCTTTCTTT.

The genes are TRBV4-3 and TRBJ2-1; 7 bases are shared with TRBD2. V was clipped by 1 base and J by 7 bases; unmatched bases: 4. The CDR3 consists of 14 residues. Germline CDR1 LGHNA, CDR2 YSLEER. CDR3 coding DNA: TGCGCCAGCAGCCAAGGACTAGCATCGAATGAGCAGTTCTTC. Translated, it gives CASSQGLASNEQFF.

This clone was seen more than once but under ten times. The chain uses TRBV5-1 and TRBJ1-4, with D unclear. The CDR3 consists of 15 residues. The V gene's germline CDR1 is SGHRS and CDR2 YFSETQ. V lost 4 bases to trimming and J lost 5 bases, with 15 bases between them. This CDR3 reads CASSTGGLDNEKLFF. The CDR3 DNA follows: TGCGCCAGCAGCACCGGAGGACTTGACAATGAAAAACTGTTTTTT.

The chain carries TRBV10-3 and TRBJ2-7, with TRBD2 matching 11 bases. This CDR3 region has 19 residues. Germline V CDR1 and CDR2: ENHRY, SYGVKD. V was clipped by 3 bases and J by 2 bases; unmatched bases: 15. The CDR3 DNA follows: TGTGCCATCAGTGACTTTAAGGGGATTAGCGGGAGGGGGGCCTACGAGCAGTACTTC. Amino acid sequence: CAISDFKGISGRGAYEQYF.

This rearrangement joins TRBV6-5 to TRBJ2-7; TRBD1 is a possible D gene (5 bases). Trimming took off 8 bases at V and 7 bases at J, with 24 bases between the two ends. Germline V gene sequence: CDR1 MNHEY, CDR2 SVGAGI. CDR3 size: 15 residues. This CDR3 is CASSLVGPSYGEQYF. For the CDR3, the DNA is TGTGCCAGCTCTTTGGTGGGGCCGAGTTATGGAGAGCAGTACTTC.

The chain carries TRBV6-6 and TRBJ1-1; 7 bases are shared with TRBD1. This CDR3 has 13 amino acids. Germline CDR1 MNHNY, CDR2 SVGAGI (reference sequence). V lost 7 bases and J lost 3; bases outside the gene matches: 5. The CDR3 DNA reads TGTGCCAGCAACAGGGGCATGGACACTGAAGCTTTCTTT. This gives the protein CASNRGMDTEAFF.

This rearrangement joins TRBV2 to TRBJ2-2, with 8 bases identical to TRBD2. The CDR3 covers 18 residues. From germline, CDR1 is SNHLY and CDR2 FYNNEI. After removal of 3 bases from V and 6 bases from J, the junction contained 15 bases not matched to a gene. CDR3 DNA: TGTGCCAGCAGTGACATGGGCCTAGCGGGCGACCGCGCCGGGGAGCTGTTTTTT. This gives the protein CASSDMGLAGDRAGELFF.

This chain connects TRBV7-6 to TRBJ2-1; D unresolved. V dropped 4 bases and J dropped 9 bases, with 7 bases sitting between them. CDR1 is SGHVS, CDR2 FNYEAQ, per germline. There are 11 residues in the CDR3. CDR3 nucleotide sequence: TGTGCCAGCAGCTCCCTTGGTGAGCAGTTCTTC. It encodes CASSSLGEQFF.

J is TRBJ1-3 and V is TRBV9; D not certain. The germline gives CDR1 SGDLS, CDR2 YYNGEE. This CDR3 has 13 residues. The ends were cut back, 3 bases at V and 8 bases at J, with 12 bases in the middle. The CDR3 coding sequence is TGTGCCAGCAGCGCACCCGAAAGGGACACCATATATTTT. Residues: CASSAPERDTIYF.

CDR3 bases: TGTGCCAGCAGCTCACCGGGGGAGGGCCAAGTCTACGAGCAGTACTTC. It yields the protein CASSSPGEGQVYEQYF. V is TRBV7-8 and J is TRBJ2-7; 7 nucleotides line up with TRBD2. The CDR3 consists of 16 residues. Trimming removed 4 bases from V and 3 bases from J; junction bases left unmatched: 12. CDR1 and CDR2 (germline): SGHVS, FQNEAQ.

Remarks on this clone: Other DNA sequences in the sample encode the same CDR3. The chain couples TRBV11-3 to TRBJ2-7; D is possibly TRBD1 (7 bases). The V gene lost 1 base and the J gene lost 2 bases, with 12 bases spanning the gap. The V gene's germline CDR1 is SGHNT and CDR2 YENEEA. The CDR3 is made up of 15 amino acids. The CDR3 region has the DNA TGTGCCAGCAGCTTAGGGAGGGGGCCTACCTACGAGCAGTACTTC. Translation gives CASSLGRGPTYEQYF.

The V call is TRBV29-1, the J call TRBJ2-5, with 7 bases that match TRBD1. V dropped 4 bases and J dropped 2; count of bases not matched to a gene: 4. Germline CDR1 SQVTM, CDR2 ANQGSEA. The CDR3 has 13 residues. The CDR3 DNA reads TGCAGCGTTGTAGGGGGCCTACAAGAGACCCAGTACTTC. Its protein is CSVVGGLQETQYF.

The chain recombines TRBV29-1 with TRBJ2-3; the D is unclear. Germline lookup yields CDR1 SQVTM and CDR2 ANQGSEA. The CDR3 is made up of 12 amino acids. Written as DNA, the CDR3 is TGCGTGGTCGCCCGAACCACAGATACGCAGTATTTT. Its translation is CVVARTTDTQYF.

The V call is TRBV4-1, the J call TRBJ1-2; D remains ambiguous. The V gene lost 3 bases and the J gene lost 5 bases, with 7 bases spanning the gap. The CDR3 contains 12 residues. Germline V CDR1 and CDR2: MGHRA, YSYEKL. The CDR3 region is CASSQELYGYTF. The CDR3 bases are TGCGCCAGCAGCCAGGAACTATATGGCTACACCTTC.

CDR3 protein: CASSISGRAADTQYF. CDR3 DNA sequence: TGTGCCAGCAGCATTAGCGGGAGGGCTGCAGATACGCAGTATTTT. J is TRBJ2-3 and V is TRBV9, with 11 bases fitting TRBD2. CDR3 length equals 15 residues. Trimming removed 4 bases from V and 4 bases from J; junction bases left unmatched: 5. Per the germline V gene, CDR1 is SGDLS and CDR2 is YYNGEE.

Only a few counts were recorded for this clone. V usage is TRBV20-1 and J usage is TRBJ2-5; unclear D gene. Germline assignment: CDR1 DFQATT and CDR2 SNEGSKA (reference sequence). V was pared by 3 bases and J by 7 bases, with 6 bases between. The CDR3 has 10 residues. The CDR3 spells CSASLGTQYF. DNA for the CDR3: TGCAGTGCTAGCCTCGGGACCCAGTACTTC.

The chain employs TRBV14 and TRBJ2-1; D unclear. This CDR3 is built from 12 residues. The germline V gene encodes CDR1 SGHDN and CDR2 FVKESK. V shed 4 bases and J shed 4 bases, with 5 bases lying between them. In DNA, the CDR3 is TGTGCCAGCAGCCTAGGTTACAATGAGCAGTTCTTC. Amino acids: CASSLGYNEQFF.

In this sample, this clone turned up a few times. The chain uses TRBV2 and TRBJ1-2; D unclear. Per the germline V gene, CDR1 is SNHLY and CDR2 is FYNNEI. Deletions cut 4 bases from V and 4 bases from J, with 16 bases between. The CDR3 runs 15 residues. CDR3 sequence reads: CASSGGSGMGYGYTF. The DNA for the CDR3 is TGTGCCAGCAGTGGAGGATCGGGGATGGGCTATGGCTACACCTTC. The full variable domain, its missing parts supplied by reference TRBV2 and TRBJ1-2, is EPEVTQTPSHQVTQMGQEVILRCVPISNHLYFYWYRQILGQKVEFLVSFYNNEISEKSEIFDDQFSVERPDGSNFTLKIRSTKLEDSAMYFCASSGGSGMGYGYTFGSGTRLTVV.

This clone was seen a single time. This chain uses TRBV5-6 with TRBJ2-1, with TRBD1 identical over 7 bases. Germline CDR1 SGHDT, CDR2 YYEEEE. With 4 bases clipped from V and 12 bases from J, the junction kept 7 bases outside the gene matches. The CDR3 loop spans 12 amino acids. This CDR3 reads CASSPRYRGQFF. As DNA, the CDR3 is TGTGCCAGCAGCCCAAGGTACAGGGGGCAGTTCTTC. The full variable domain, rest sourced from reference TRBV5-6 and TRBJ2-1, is DAGVTQSPTHLIKTRGQQVTLRCSPKSGHDTVSWYQQALGQGPQFIFQYYEEEERQRGNFPDRFSGHQFPNYSSELNVNALLLGDSALYLCASSPRYRGQFFGPGTRLTVL.